The T cell receptor beta chain described here comes from a study of blood T cell repertoires in COVID-19. The overall study: Both acute and convalescent COVID-19 samples were obtained from the United States, Italy and Spain.

How the authors handled the data: The authors estimated nucleated cell counts from reference gene primer amplification. Sequencing was performed with immunoSEQ multiplex PCR; in TCRdb, only in-frame clones are kept and a portion is missing. V and J calls and clone size are copied from that table; D and trimming were computed from the DNA. Here the sample spans about 150,000 clones, less than 95% being singletons. This CDR3 is built from 14 residues. CDR1 is MNHEY and CDR2 is SMNVEV in the germline V gene (reference sequence). J gave up 0 bases and V 8 bases, and 6 bases lay outside the gene matches. Sequenced: peripheral blood. This receptor was taken from a man in his fifties with acute or convalescent COVID-19. The chain couples TRBV27 to TRBJ1-1, with 7 bases matching TRBD1. This CDR3 is CASYPQGMNTEAFF. The DNA of the CDR3 is TGTGCCAGCTATCCACAGGGGATGAACACTGAAGCTTTCTTT.